The table lists the clone carrying this TCR beta chain with many counts. Its antigen is as yet unknown. From germline, CDR1 is MNHEY and CDR2 SMNVEV (reference sequence). The CDR3 runs 14 residues. V lost 6 bases and J lost 3; bases outside the gene matches: 6. It was RNA transcripts that yielded the amplified TCR beta CDR3 regions. TCR CDR3 regions were first amplified by RT-PCR with HTBI primers. MiXCR was run by TCRdb on the multiplex PCR reads, yielding one entry per CDR3 protein. The sample lists 350,000 to 400,000 distinct CDR3 sequences, around 14% seen once, with approximately 32% in the top ten. The data belong to a study of T cells in Graves' hyperthyroidism and ophthalmopathy. Findings and caveats of the study: Researchers found most expanded thyroid clonotypes above 0.001 in blood as well.

The sequencing sample was made of blood. The clonotype was recovered from a woman aged 25 to 39 with Graves' hyperthyroidism. The chain couples TRBV27 to TRBJ2-3; TRBD1 aligns across 7 bases. As DNA, the CDR3 is TGTGCCAGCAGGCCTGGACAGGTTACAGATACGCAGTATTTT. Protein sequence: CASRPGQVTDTQYF.